The clone carrying this T cell receptor beta chain was seen a few times. Per germline, CDR1 MDHEN and CDR2 SYDVKM. The ends were cut back, 3 bases at V and 2 bases at J, with 8 bases in the middle. The CDR3 length is 14 residues. TCRdb processed the PCR reads anew with MiXCR; each CDR3 protein has one entry. The sample lists approximately 550,000 distinct CDR3 sequences, about a fifth occurring once. The sample originates from a study of molecular identifiers for immune sequencing clone quantification. The sequenced sample consisted of naive CD8+ T cells from blood, with Jurkat cell RNA spiked in. Described subset: FACS-sorted CD8+CD4-CCR7+CD45RA+ naive T cells. The rearrangement links TRBV28 to TRBJ1-5; tentative D call: TRBD1 (5 bases). The origin of this receptor is a human donor in good health. Some libraries in this study had Jurkat cell RNA spiked in. The CDR3 DNA follows: TGTGCCAGCAGTTTCCGGGACGGCAATCAGCCCCAGCATTTT. This gives the protein CASSFRDGNQPQHF.